Listed here is a single T cell receptor (beta chain). Clones were sequenced by immunoSEQ multiplex PCR, and TCRdb holds only the in-frame ones, with some missing. Here the sample spans about 83,000 clones, approximately 90% being singletons. The CDR3 has 11 amino acids. Trimming removed 6 bases from V and 4 bases from J, with 6 bases in between. Germline CDR1 is LNHDA and CDR2 is SQIVND (reference sequence). The sample comes from a study of technical replicates of blood from several donors. The source material was T cells isolated from PBMCs. The rearrangement uses TRBV19 and TRBJ1-1; no clear D. The sequence was obtained from a human donor in good health. CDR3 nucleotide sequence: TGTGCCAGTAGCCCCGGCACTGAAGCTTTCTTT. Translation: CASSPGTEAFF.